The 12 T cell receptor beta chains below all came from one sample that was sequenced in a study of T-cell reconstitution after alpha-beta-depleted transplantation in children. Library preparation (for TCRbeta) was performed with unique molecular identifiers. TCRdb ran MiXCR on the PCR reads and lists one entry per CDR3 protein. The sample holds around 960,000 distinct CDR3 sequences; about 29% are singletons and the top ten take more than 25%. Sequenced material: PBMCs, mostly from graft donor cells, taken 360 days after TCRalphabeta/CD19-depleted stem cell transplant. Source of these receptors: a boy under two years old who had a stem cell transplant for SCID, so the T cells may come from the graft donor.

The chain uses TRBV9 and TRBJ2-7, with D perhaps matching TRBD2 (6 bases). The CDR3 totals 13 residues. The germline gives CDR1 SGDLS, CDR2 YYNGEE. V dropped 1 base and J dropped 7 bases, with 12 bases sitting between them. CDR3 sequence: CASSVNPGGEQYF. CDR3 DNA: TGTGCCAGCAGCGTAAATCCCGGAGGGGAGCAGTACTTC. The full variable domain, with the rest looked up from reference TRBV9 and TRBJ2-7, is DSGVTQTPKHLITATGQRVTLRCSPRSGDLSVYWYQQSLDQGLQFLIQYYNGEERAKGNILERFSAQQFPDLHSELNLSSLELGDSALYFCASSVNPGGEQYFGPGTRLTVT.

This clonotype was counted a few times. This chain connects TRBV27 to TRBJ2-7, with TRBD1 identical over 8 bases. V gave up 3 bases and J gave up 1 base; unmatched junction bases: 2. The germline CDR1 and CDR2 sequences are MNHEY and SMNVEV (reference sequence). CDR3 size: 14 residues. The CDR3 protein is CASSFWDRSYEQYF. The CDR3, as DNA: TGTGCCAGCAGTTTTTGGGACAGGTCCTACGAGCAGTACTTC.

This clonotype was counted only a few times. The CDR3 DNA follows: TGTGCCAGCAGCTTAACGCTCCCGGCTTTGGCAGCTTTCTTT. Translated: CASSLTLPALAAFF. The gene calls are TRBV7-9 and TRBJ1-1; D call uncertain. Per the germline V gene, CDR1 is SEHNR and CDR2 is FQNEAQ (reference sequence). V was pared by 2 bases and J by 10 bases, with 17 bases between. The CDR3 is made up of 14 amino acids.

Only a few counts were recorded for this clonotype. The chain combines TRBV29-1 with TRBJ2-1; no clear D gene. Between the trimmed V and J ends, which lost 4 bases and 5 bases, there was a span of 9 bases. Per the germline V gene, CDR1 is SQVTM and CDR2 is ANQGSEA. The CDR3 is 12 residues long. The CDR3, as DNA: TGCAGCGTTGCCAAGGTCCACAATGAGCAGTTCTTC. This codes for CSVAKVHNEQFF.

This clonotype has a handful of counts. The chain joins TRBV5-1 to TRBJ2-7, with a weak D call TRBD1 (5 bases). This CDR3 contains 15 residues. CDR1 SGHRS and CDR2 YFSETQ come from the germline V gene. The ends were cut back, 1 base at V and 2 bases at J, with 13 bases in the middle. DNA for the CDR3: TGCGCCAGCAGCTTGCAAGCAGGGTCCCCCTACGAGCAGTACTTC. Translation: CASSLQAGSPYEQYF.

In its sample, this clonotype was seen a few times. The V and J genes are TRBV5-1 and TRBJ2-1; no clear D gene. The CDR3 is 16 residues long. Germline CDR1 is SGHRS and CDR2 is YFSETQ. The germline V and J ends were trimmed by 3 bases and 4 bases, with 17 bases remaining between them. CDR3: CASSSTTADPYNEQFF. CDR3 sequence (DNA): TGCGCCAGCAGCTCCACTACCGCAGACCCTTACAATGAGCAGTTCTTC.

A few counts support this clonotype. The CDR3 loop reads CATSDPASGGKNEQFF. The CDR3 nucleotides are TGTGCCACCAGTGACCCCGCTAGCGGGGGGAAGAATGAGCAGTTCTTC. The chain has TRBV24-1 and TRBJ2-1; 11 nucleotides line up with TRBD2. The CDR3 totals 16 residues. The V and J ends lost 4 bases and 7 bases, in that order; junction bases with no gene match: 8. Germline-derived CDR1 and CDR2 are KGHDR and SFDVKD.

The rearrangement uses TRBV7-9 and TRBJ1-5, with 10 nucleotides matching TRBD1. Germline V gene data show CDR1 as SEHNR and CDR2 as FQNEAQ (reference sequence). The CDR3 has 20 amino acids. With 5 bases clipped from V and 0 bases from J, the junction kept 16 bases outside the gene matches. The CDR3 protein is CASSAQTGTGALNSNQPQHF. The CDR3 region has the DNA TGTGCCAGCAGCGCCCAGACCGGGACAGGGGCCCTAAATAGCAATCAGCCCCAGCATTTT.

This chain joins TRBV5-1 and TRBJ2-7; either TRBD1 or TRBD2 may supply D (7 bases each). Germline V gene lookup returns CDR1 SGHRS and CDR2 YFSETQ. V dropped 3 bases and J dropped 5 bases, with 18 bases sitting between them. This CDR3 is 15 amino acids long. The CDR3 loop is CASSWAGVDRDEQYF. CDR3 nucleotide sequence: TGCGCCAGCAGCTGGGCGGGGGTAGACAGGGACGAGCAGTACTTC.

The rearrangement joins TRBV6-2 or TRBV6-3 to TRBJ2-7; D might be TRBD1 or TRBD2, each matching 5 bases. Germline CDR1 and CDR2: MNHEY and SVGEGT. The CDR3 length is 14 residues. Trimming shortened V by 6 bases and J by 2 bases, and 14 bases separated the two germline ends. In DNA form, the CDR3 reads TGTGCCAGCAGCCGCCGGGACGGGACCTACGAGCAGTACTTC. Its translation is CASSRRDGTYEQYF.

Only a few counts were recorded for this clonotype. The V and J genes are TRBV3-1 and TRBJ2-7, with unresolved D. Trimming stripped 1 base from V and 3 bases from J, with 4 bases between. Germline values: CDR1 LGHDT, CDR2 YNNKEL (reference sequence). The CDR3 is made up of 12 amino acids. CDR3: CASSQADYEQYF. Here the CDR3 DNA reads TGTGCCAGCAGCCAAGCCGACTACGAGCAGTACTTC.

CDR3 nucleotide sequence: TGTGCCAGCAGCCTTGCGGGGCGGGGGACCTTTGGAACAGATACGCAGTATTTT. Its protein is CASSLAGRGTFGTDTQYF. The chain combines TRBV7-2 with TRBJ2-3; 7 bases are a match to TRBD2. The V and J ends lost 5 bases and 3 bases, in that order; junction bases with no gene match: 17. Germline CDR1 and CDR2: SGHTA and FQGNSA. This CDR3 comprises 18 residues.